The 30 T cell receptor beta chains reported below all come from one sample, sequenced in a study of T cells in Graves' hyperthyroidism and ophthalmopathy. TCR beta CDR3 region amplification was performed from RNA transcripts. TCR CDR3 underwent first-round RT-PCR with the HTBI primer set. TCRdb re-analysed the multiplex PCR reads in MiXCR, keeping a single row per CDR3 protein. The sample consists of about 700,000 distinct CDR3 sequences, just under 45% of them appearing once. The sequencing input was peripheral blood or thyroid tissue (not recorded which). Receptors were obtained from an adult man with Graves' disease, either hyperthyroidism or ophthalmopathy (not recorded which).

This rearrangement joins TRBV13 to TRBJ1-1; 7 bases agree with TRBD1. This CDR3 region has 15 residues. Trimming removed 3 bases from V and 1 base from J; junction bases left unmatched: 5. Germline lookup yields CDR1 PRHDT and CDR2 FYEKMQ (reference sequence). Here the CDR3 reads CASSFDRDSNTEAFF. The CDR3 coding sequence is TGTGCCAGCAGCTTCGACAGGGATTCGAACACTGAAGCTTTCTTT.

This clonotype has at least ten counts. This chain connects TRBV7-9 to TRBJ2-7; 7 nucleotides line up with TRBD1. This CDR3 is built from 15 residues. CDR1 and CDR2 from the germline V gene are SEHNR and FQNEAQ (reference sequence). The trim removed 5 bases at V and 1 base at J, leaving 8 bases unmatched. The CDR3 DNA is TGTGCCAGCAGCCCGTACAGGGGATCGTCCTACGAGCAGTACTTC. Protein sequence: CASSPYRGSSYEQYF.

The chain carries TRBV25-1 and TRBJ1-1, with D possibly TRBD1 on 5 matching bases. V lost 8 bases and J 0 bases, leaving 13 bases between the germline ends. The CDR3 is made up of 14 amino acids. CDR1 is MGHDK, CDR2 SYGVNS, per germline. Here the CDR3 reads CASSPGSVNTEAFF. As DNA, the CDR3 is TGTGCCAGCTCACCAGGGTCGGTGAACACTGAAGCTTTCTTT.

This clonotype turned up a few times. This chain uses TRBV24-1 with TRBJ2-6; D may match TRBD1 or TRBD2 (5 bases each). CDR1 KGHDR and CDR2 SFDVKD come from the germline V gene. There are 13 residues in the CDR3. V was cut by 9 bases and J by 2 bases, with 7 bases left in between. The CDR3 bases are TGTGCCACCGGGGGAGCTGGGGCCAACGTCCTGACTTTC. Translated: CATGGAGANVLTF.

The chain couples TRBV10-2 to TRBJ1-6, with D possibly matching TRBD1 (6 bases). Germline CDR1 reads WSHSY; CDR2 reads SAAADI. The CDR3 consists of 17 residues. Trimming cost V 6 bases and J 0 bases, with 15 bases left between them. The CDR3: CASSVADSSSYNSPLHF. The CDR3 coding sequence is TGCGCCAGCAGCGTTGCGGACAGTAGCTCCTATAATTCACCCCTCCACTTT.

CDR3 bases: TGCAGCCTTCGACAGGGGGCCGAAAAACTGTTTTTT. It is translated as CSLRQGAEKLFF. This chain uses TRBV29-1 with TRBJ1-4, with 10 bases identical to TRBD1. V dropped 8 bases and J dropped 8; count of bases not matched to a gene: 5. CDR1 SQVTM and CDR2 ANQGSEA come from the germline V gene. The CDR3 consists of 12 residues.

This clonotype turned up a few times. The V gene is TRBV7-9, the J gene TRBJ2-3; no clear D. V was trimmed by 1 base and J by 4 bases, leaving 3 bases between them. The germline V gene has CDR1 SEHNR and CDR2 FQNEAQ (reference sequence). The CDR3 covers 12 residues. CDR3 nucleotides: TGTGCCAGCAGCTTAGGGGCAGATACGCAGTATTTT. It codes for CASSLGADTQYF.

The chain couples TRBV2 to TRBJ1-4; 9 bases fit TRBD1. The trim removed 6 bases at V and 6 bases at J, leaving 5 bases unmatched. Germline values: CDR1 SNHLY, CDR2 FYNNEI. This CDR3 contains 14 residues. CDR3 sequence: CASRARTGDEKLFF. In nucleotides, the CDR3 is TGTGCCAGCAGGGCCAGGACAGGGGATGAAAAACTGTTTTTT.

This clonotype has at least ten counts. J is TRBJ2-5 and V is TRBV20-1, with D perhaps TRBD2 (6 bases). Trimming removed 1 base from V and 4 bases from J, with 13 bases in between. In germline, CDR1 is DFQATT, CDR2 SNEGSKA (reference sequence). The CDR3 consists of 14 residues. The CDR3 loop is CSARVPLARETQYF. CDR3 sequence (DNA): TGCAGTGCTAGAGTGCCACTAGCTCGAGAGACCCAGTACTTC.

At least ten counts were recorded for this clonotype. The rearrangement links TRBV25-1 to TRBJ1-6; 9 positions agree with TRBD1. After removal of 3 bases from V and 12 bases from J, the junction contained 6 bases not matched to a gene. Germline loops: CDR1 MGHDK, CDR2 SYGVNS. This CDR3 spans 14 amino acids. This CDR3 is CASSDPGQGIPLHF. The CDR3 region has the DNA TGTGCCAGCAGTGACCCGGGACAGGGCATACCCCTCCACTTT. Full variable domain (rest looked up from reference TRBV25-1 and TRBJ1-6): EADIYQTPRYLVIGTGKKITLECSQTMGHDKMYWYQQDPGMELHLIHYSYGVNSTEKGDLSSESTVSRIRTEHFPLTLESARPSHTSQYLCASSDPGQGIPLHFGNGTRLTVT.

This clonotype has only one observation. This rearrangement joins TRBV29-1 to TRBJ1-1, with a possible D match to TRBD1 (5 bases). Germline V lookup: CDR1 SQVTM, CDR2 ANQGSEA. Trimming took 7 bases from V and 1 from J, leaving 13 bases between them. The CDR3 runs 13 residues. The CDR3 DNA is TGCAGCGCTCCAGGGTTGAAGAACACTGAAGCTTTCTTT. Protein sequence: CSAPGLKNTEAFF.

This clonotype was observed many times. The genes are TRBV10-1 and TRBJ1-5; the D gene is possibly TRBD1 (6 bases). Trimming took 3 bases from V and 3 from J, leaving 18 bases between them. Germline-derived CDR1 and CDR2 are WNHNN and SYGVQD (reference sequence). The CDR3 extends over 17 amino acids. The CDR3 loop reads CASSDLTTGRNNQPQHF. In DNA, the CDR3 is TGCGCCAGCAGTGACCTTACAACAGGGAGGAACAATCAGCCCCAGCATTTT.

This clonotype was seen a few times. The chain is built from TRBV5-1 and TRBJ1-2; 10 bases match TRBD1. The V segment lost 5 bases and the J segment 3 bases; nucleotides outside the gene matches: 7. The CDR3 is 15 amino acids. Germline V gene data show CDR1 as SGHRS and CDR2 as YFSETQ. The CDR3 protein is CASSFGQGGHYGYTF. CDR3 bases: TGCGCCAGCAGTTTCGGACAGGGGGGCCACTATGGCTACACCTTC.

The DNA of the CDR3 is TGTGCCAGCAGCTGCGGGGGCACCGAAGAGACCCAGTACTTC. As protein: CASSCGGTEETQYF. V usage is TRBV7-2 and J usage is TRBJ2-5; a weak D match, TRBD2 (7 bases). Germline-derived CDR1 and CDR2 are SGHTA and FQGNSA. The CDR3 has 14 amino acids. Trimming took 4 bases from V and 3 from J, leaving 12 bases between them.

In this sample, this clonotype turned up a few times. V is TRBV5-1 and J is TRBJ2-7; D gene uncertain. V shed 4 bases and J shed 2 bases, with 13 bases lying between them. The CDR3 loop spans 14 amino acids. Germline assignment: CDR1 SGHRS and CDR2 YFSETQ. CDR3 region: CASSHPDGAYEQYF. In DNA form, the CDR3 reads TGCGCCAGCAGCCACCCGGACGGTGCCTACGAGCAGTACTTC.

The chain couples TRBV20-1 to TRBJ1-1; D is possibly TRBD1 (5 bases). V shed 3 bases and J shed 1 base, with 9 bases lying between them. This CDR3 is built from 13 residues. CDR1 and CDR2 (germline): DFQATT, SNEGSKA (reference sequence). The CDR3 spells CSASRQTNTEAFF. The CDR3 bases are TGCAGTGCTAGTCGACAGACGAACACTGAAGCTTTCTTT.

Worth noting for this clonotype: Mismatch with germline at one junction end may stem from a read error. The V gene is TRBV29-1, the J gene TRBJ1-4, with 8 positions matching TRBD1. From germline, CDR1 is SQVTM and CDR2 ANQGSEA. The CDR3 covers 13 residues. The DNA of the CDR3 is TGCAGCGCCGGCCCGGCACAGGGGGAAAAACCGTTTTTT. Protein: CSAGPAQGEKPFF.

The CDR3 protein is CSGAGRAAYEQYF. As DNA, the CDR3 is TGCAGCGGGGCCGGACGGGCTGCCTACGAGCAGTACTTC. The chain is built from TRBV20-1 and TRBJ2-7; D could derive from TRBD1 or TRBD2 (5 bases each). CDR3 length: 13 amino acids. Germline CDR1 is DFQATT and CDR2 is SNEGSKA (reference sequence).

This chain uses TRBV29-1 with TRBJ1-2; possible D gene TRBD1, 6 bases. The ends were cut back, 7 bases at V and 8 bases at J, with 20 bases in the middle. Germline assignment: CDR1 SQVTM and CDR2 ANQGSEA. The CDR3 is 13 amino acids. The CDR3 sequence: CSGLDPGAEGYTF. The DNA for the CDR3 is TGCAGCGGCTTGGATCCAGGGGCGGAGGGCTACACCTTC.

This clonotype was seen at least ten times. The chain carries TRBV12-3 or TRBV12-4 and TRBJ1-6; 7 bases fit TRBD1. Losses at the gene ends were 5 bases for V and 7 bases for J; bases not matched to a gene: 8. This CDR3 comprises 15 residues. The CDR3 DNA reads TGTGCCAGCAGTAGAGGGACAGTACGCAATTCACCCCTCCACTTT. Residues: CASSRGTVRNSPLHF.

This clonotype has ten or more counts. V gene TRBV7-9 combines with J gene TRBJ2-7, with a tentative D call TRBD1 (6 bases). The CDR3 is made up of 14 amino acids. V was pared by 6 bases and J by 2 bases, with 14 bases between. Per germline, CDR1 SEHNR and CDR2 FQNEAQ (reference sequence). CDR3 amino acids: CASSQQGSTYEQYF. For the CDR3, the DNA is TGTGCCAGCAGTCAGCAGGGGTCAACCTACGAGCAGTACTTC. Complete variable domain (other parts from reference TRBV7-9 and TRBJ2-7): DTGVSQNPRHKITKRGQNVTFRCDPISEHNRLYWYRQTLGQGPEFLTYFQNEAQLEKSRLLSDRFSAERPKGSFSTLEIQRTEQGDSAMYLCASSQQGSTYEQYFGPGTRLTVT.

To note about this clonotype: Germline and junction disagree at one end, which may indicate a read error. The V call is TRBV7-8, the J call TRBJ2-5; 7 positions match TRBD1. The CDR3 contains 17 residues. Germline CDR1 SGHVS, CDR2 FQNEAQ. CDR3 loop: CAGSLRPPGQLGETQYF. CDR3 DNA: TGTGCCGGCAGCTTAAGACCCCCGGGACAGTTAGGAGAGACCCAGTACTTC. Complete variable domain (other parts from reference TRBV7-8 and TRBJ2-5): GAGVSQSPRYKVAKRGQDVALRCDPISGHVSLFWYQQALGQGPEFLTYFQNEAQLDKSGLPSDRFFAERPEGSVSTLKIQRTQQEDSAVYLCAGSLRPPGQLGETQYFGPGTRLLVL.

To note about this clonotype: Being one base from a much bigger clone, this may be a read error. The chain recombines TRBV15 with TRBJ1-1; D call uncertain. This CDR3 comprises 13 residues. V was shortened by 3 bases and J by 6 bases, with 11 bases between the two germline ends. Germline V lookup: CDR1 LNHNV, CDR2 YYDKDF (reference sequence). The CDR3 sequence is CATSRGNNPEAFF. The CDR3, as DNA: TGTGCCACCAGCAGGGGTAACAACCCTGAAGCTTTCTTT.

The gene calls are TRBV2 and TRBJ1-6, with a tentative D call TRBD1 (6 bases). V lost 3 bases and J lost 9, with 12 bases in between. Per germline, CDR1 SNHLY and CDR2 FYNNEI. The CDR3 is made up of 14 amino acids. Here the CDR3 reads CASSEEEGGSPLHF. Here the CDR3 DNA reads TGTGCCAGCAGTGAGGAGGAGGGGGGTTCACCCCTCCACTTT.

The chain combines TRBV7-3 with TRBJ2-7; TRBD2 aligns across 9 bases. With 5 bases clipped from V and 4 bases from J, the junction kept 9 bases outside the gene matches. The CDR3 has 15 amino acids. Germline-derived CDR1 and CDR2 are SGHTA and FQGTGA. The CDR3 here is CASSQTGLAGYEQYF. The CDR3 nucleotides read TGTGCCAGCAGCCAGACGGGACTAGCAGGATACGAGCAGTACTTC.

This sequence joins TRBV7-9 and TRBJ2-7; 7 nucleotides line up with TRBD1. Germline CDR1 reads SEHNR; CDR2 reads FQNEAQ (reference sequence). The CDR3 contains 14 residues. Trimming removed 1 base from V and 5 bases from J; junction bases left unmatched: 5. The CDR3 sequence: CASSLVRGLNEQYF. The CDR3 coding sequence is TGTGCCAGCAGCTTAGTTAGGGGGCTAAACGAGCAGTACTTC.

The V call is TRBV20-1, the J call TRBJ1-4; no definite D call. Germline loops: CDR1 DFQATT, CDR2 SNEGSKA (reference sequence). This CDR3 region has 15 residues. Trimming pared 5 bases from V and 3 bases from J, leaving 16 bases between. This chain's CDR3 is CSAQIPGVANEKLFF. CDR3 nucleotides: TGCAGTGCTCAAATTCCGGGTGTCGCTAATGAAAAACTGTTTTTT.

The V and J genes are TRBV12-3 or TRBV12-4 and TRBJ2-5; maybe TRBD1 (7 bases). Trimming removed 5 bases at V and 5 bases at J, with 15 bases between. This CDR3 region has 14 residues. CDR3 residues: CASSRQGGGETQYF. As DNA, the CDR3 is TGTGCCAGCAGTCGACAGGGTGGGGGGGAGACCCAGTACTTC.

The sample holds many counts of this clonotype. The V and J genes are TRBV10-3 and TRBJ1-5; maybe TRBD1 (5 bases). CDR3 size: 15 residues. CDR1 is ENHRY and CDR2 is SYGVKD in the germline V gene. V was clipped by 0 bases and J by 7 bases, with 13 bases between them. The CDR3 loop reads CAISESAGRDQPQHF. The CDR3 DNA sequence: TGTGCCATCAGTGAGTCCGCCGGCAGGGACCAGCCCCAGCATTTT.

The table lists this clonotype with a few counts. V gene TRBV20-1 combines with J gene TRBJ1-4; D unresolved. V was cut by 0 bases and J by 8 bases, with 13 bases left in between. CDR3 length: 14 amino acids. CDR1 is DFQATT, CDR2 SNEGSKA, per germline (reference sequence). This chain's CDR3 is CSARDWEGGEKLFF. CDR3 bases: TGCAGTGCTAGAGACTGGGAGGGTGGAGAAAAACTGTTTTTT.